This TCR beta chain appears in the sequencing data of a study of shared clonotypes between healthy human individuals. The method was immunoSEQ multiplex PCR; TCRdb's version includes in-frame clones alone and lacks a portion of them. The sample lists 1 million to 1.2 million clones; approximately 80% were seen once. The CDR3 totals 13 residues. Germline V lookup: CDR1 SGHTA, CDR2 FQGTGA. Trimming stripped 5 bases from V and 5 bases from J, with 10 bases between. Findings and limits, study-wide: Memory subsets generally showed smaller estimated richness than naive subsets did.

On this clone: Its specificity is not known.

Input material: memory CD4+ T cells from PBMCs. Subset meaning: CD45RA-negative fraction. This clonotype originated in a man aged 18 to 29 in good health. Some clones in this sample may be carry-over from other donors' samples. J is TRBJ2-1 and V is TRBV7-3; D is possibly TRBD1 or TRBD2 (5 bases each). CDR3: CASSKGTNNEQFF. The CDR3 DNA sequence: TGTGCCAGCAGCAAAGGGACCAACAATGAGCAGTTCTTC.